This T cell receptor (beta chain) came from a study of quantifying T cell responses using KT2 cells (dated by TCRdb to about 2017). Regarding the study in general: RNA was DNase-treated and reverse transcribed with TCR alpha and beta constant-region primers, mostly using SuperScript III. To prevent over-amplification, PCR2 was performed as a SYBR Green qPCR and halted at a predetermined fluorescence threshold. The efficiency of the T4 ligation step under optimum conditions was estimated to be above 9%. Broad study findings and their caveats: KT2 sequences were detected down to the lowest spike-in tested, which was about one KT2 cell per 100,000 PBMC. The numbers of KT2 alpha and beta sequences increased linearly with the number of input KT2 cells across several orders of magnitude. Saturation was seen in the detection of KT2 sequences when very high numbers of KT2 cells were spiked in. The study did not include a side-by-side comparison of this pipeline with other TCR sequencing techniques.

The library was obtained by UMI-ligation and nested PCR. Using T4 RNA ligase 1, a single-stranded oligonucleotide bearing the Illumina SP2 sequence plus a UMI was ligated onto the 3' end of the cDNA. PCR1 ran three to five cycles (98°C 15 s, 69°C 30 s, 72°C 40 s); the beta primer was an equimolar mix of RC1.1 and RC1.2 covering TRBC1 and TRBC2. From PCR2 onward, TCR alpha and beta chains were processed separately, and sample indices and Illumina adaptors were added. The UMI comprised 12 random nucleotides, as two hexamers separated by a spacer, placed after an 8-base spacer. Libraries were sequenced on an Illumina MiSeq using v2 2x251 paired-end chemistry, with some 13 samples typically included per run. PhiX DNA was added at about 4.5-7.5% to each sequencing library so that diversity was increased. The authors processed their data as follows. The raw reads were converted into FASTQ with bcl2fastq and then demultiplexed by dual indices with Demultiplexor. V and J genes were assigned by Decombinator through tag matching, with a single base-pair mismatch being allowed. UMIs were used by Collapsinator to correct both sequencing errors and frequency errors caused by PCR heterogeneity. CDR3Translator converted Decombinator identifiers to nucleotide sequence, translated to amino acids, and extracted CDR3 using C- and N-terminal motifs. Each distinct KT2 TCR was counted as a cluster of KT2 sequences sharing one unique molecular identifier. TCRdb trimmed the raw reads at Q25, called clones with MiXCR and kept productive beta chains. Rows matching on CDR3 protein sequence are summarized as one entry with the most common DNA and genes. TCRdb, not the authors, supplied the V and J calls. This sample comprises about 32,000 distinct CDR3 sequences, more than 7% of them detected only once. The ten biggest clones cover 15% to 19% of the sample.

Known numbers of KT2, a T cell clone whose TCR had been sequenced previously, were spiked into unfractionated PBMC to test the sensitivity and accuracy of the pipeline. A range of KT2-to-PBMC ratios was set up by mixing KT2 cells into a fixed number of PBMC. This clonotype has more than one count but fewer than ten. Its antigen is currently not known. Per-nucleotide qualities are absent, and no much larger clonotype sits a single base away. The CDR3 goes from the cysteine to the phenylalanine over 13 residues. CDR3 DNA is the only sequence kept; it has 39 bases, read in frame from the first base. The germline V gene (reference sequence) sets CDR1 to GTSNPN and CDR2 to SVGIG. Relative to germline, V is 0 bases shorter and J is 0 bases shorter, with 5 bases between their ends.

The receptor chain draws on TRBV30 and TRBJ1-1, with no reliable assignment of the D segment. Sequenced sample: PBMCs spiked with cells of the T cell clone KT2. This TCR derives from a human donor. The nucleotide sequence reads TGTGCCTGGAGTGTGGGAATGAACACTGAAGCTTTCTTT. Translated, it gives CAWSVGMNTEAFF.